The entry below gives a single T cell receptor beta chain sequence along with its context. These data belong to a study of T cell responses to AZD1222 COVID-19 vaccine. Some clones are missing from TCRdb's copy, which holds only in-frame ones; the method was immunoSEQ multiplex PCR. Of some 190,000 clones in the sample, 85% to 95% were seen once. Germline CDR1 reads KGHSH; CDR2 reads LQKENI. The CDR3 totals 13 residues. Trimming stripped 5 bases from V and 3 bases from J, with 8 bases between. This specimen consisted of peripheral blood, obtained 28 days after the second AZD1222 dose. The V and J genes are TRBV18 and TRBJ1-5; D is uncertain. The receptor was derived from an adult who received the AZD1222 COVID-19 vaccine. The CDR3 coding sequence is TGTGCCAGCTCATTTGACGTCAATCAGCCCCAGCATTTT. As protein: CASSFDVNQPQHF.